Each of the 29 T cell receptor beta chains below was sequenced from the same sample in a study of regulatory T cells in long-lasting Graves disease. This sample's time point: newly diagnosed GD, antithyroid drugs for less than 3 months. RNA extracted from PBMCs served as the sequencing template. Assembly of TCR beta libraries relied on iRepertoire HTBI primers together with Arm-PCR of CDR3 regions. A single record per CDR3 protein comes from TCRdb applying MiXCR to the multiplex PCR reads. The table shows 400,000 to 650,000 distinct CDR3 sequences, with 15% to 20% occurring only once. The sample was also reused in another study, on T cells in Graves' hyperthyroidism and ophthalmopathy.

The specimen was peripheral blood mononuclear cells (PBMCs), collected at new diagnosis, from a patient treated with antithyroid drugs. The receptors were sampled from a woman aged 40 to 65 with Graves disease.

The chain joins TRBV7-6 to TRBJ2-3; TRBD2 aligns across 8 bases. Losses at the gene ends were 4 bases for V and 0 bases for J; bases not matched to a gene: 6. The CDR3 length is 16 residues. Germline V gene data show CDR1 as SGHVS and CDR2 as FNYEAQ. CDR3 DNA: TGTGCCAGCAGCTCCTTAGCGGGAACGAGCACAGATACGCAGTATTTT. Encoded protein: CASSSLAGTSTDTQYF.

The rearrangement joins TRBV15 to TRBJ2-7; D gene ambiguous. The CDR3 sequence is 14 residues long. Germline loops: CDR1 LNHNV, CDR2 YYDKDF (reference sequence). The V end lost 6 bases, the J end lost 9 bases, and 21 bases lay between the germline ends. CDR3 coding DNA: TGTGCCACCAGTTTAAGTGGGCAGCCCTTAGGGCAGTACTTC. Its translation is CATSLSGQPLGQYF.

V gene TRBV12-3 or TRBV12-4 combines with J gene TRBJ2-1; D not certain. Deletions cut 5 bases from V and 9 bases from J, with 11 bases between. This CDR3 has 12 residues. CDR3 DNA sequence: TGTGCCAGCAGTCTTGGAGTGCTTGAGCAGTTCTTC. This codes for CASSLGVLEQFF.

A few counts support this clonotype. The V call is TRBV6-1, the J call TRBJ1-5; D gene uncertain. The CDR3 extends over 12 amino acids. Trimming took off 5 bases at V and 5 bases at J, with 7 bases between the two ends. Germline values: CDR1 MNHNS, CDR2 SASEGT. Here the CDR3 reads CASSPLDQPQHF. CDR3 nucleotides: TGTGCCAGCAGTCCCCTTGATCAGCCCCAGCATTTT.

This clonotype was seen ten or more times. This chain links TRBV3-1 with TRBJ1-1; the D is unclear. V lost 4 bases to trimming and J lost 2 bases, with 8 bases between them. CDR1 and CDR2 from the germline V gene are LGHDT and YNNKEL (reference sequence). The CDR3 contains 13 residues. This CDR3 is CASSLAVNTEAFF. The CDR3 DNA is TGTGCCAGCAGCCTCGCGGTCAACACTGAAGCTTTCTTT.

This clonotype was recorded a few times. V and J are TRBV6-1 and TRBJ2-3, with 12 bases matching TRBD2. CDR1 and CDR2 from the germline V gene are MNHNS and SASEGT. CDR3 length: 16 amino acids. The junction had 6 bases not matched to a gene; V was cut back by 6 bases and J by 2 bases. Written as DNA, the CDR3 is TGTGCCAGCAGGCGACTAGCGGGGGCCCCCACAGATACGCAGTATTTT. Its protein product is CASRRLAGAPTDTQYF.

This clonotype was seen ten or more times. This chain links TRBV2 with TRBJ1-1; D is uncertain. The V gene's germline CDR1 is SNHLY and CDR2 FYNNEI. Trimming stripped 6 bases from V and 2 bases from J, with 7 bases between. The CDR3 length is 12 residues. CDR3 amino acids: CASSGLNTEAFF. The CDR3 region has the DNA TGTGCCAGCAGCGGACTTAACACTGAAGCTTTCTTT.

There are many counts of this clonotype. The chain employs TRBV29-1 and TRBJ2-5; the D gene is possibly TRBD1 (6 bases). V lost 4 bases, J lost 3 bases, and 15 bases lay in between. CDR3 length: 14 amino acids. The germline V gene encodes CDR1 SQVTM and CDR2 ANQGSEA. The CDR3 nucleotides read TGCAGCGTTGGAGGCTATACAGGGAAAGAGACCCAGTACTTC. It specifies CSVGGYTGKETQYF.

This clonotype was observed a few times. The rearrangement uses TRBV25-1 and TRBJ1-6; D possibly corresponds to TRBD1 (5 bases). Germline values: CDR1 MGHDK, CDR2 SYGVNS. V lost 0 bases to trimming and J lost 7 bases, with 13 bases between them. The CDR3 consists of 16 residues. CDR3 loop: CASSEYQPGPNSPLHF. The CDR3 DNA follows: TGTGCCAGCAGTGAATATCAACCAGGGCCAAATTCACCCCTCCACTTT.

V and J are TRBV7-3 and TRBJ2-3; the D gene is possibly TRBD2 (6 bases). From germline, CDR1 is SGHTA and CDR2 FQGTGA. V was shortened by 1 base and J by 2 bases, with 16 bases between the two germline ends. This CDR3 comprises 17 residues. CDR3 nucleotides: TGTGCCAGCAGCTTAAATCCCGGGAGCCGGGACACAGATACGCAGTATTTT. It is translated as CASSLNPGSRDTDTQYF.

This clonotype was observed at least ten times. CDR3 loop: CASTRTGGSTDTQYF. The DNA of the CDR3 is TGTGCCAGCACTCGGACAGGGGGCAGCACAGATACGCAGTATTTT. The rearrangement uses TRBV6-1 and TRBJ2-3; TRBD1 agrees at 11 bases. This CDR3 has 15 amino acids. Germline V CDR1 and CDR2: MNHNS, SASEGT. The ends lost 7 bases at V and 0 bases at J; junction bases unmatched: 3.

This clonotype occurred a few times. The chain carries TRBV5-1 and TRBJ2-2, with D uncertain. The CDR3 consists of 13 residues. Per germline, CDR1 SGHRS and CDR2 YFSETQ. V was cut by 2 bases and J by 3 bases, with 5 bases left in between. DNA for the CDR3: TGCGCCAGCAGCTTCCGGGACACCGGGGAGCTGTTTTTT. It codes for CASSFRDTGELFF.

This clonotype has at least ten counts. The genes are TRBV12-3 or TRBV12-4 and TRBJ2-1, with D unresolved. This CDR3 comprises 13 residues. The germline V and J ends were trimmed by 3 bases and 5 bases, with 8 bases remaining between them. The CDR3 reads CASSFETHNEQFF. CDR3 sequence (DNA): TGTGCCAGCAGTTTCGAGACCCACAATGAGCAGTTCTTC.

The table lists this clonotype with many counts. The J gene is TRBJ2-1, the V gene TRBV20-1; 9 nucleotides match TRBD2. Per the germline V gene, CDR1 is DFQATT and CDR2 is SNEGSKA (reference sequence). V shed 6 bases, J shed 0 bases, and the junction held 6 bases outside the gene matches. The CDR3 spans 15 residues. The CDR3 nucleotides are TGCAGTGCGAGGAGCGGGGGGAGCTCCTACAATGAGCAGTTCTTC. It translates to CSARSGGSSYNEQFF.

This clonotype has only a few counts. The CDR3 region has the DNA TGTGCCAGCAGCCGGGACCGACCTGGGACCCAGTACTTC. Translation: CASSRDRPGTQYF. This chain uses TRBV7-2 with TRBJ2-5; D could derive from TRBD1 or TRBD2 (5 bases each). The length of the CDR3 is 13 residues. The V end was cut by 5 bases, the J end by 7 bases, with 14 bases between. CDR1 and CDR2 (germline): SGHTA, FQGNSA.

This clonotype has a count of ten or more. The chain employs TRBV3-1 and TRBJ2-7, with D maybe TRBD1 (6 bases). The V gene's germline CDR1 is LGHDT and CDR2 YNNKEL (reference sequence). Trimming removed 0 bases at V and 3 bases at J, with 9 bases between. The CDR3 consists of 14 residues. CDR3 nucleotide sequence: TGTGCCAGCAGCCAAGATCGGGACATCTACGAGCAGTACTTC. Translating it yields CASSQDRDIYEQYF.

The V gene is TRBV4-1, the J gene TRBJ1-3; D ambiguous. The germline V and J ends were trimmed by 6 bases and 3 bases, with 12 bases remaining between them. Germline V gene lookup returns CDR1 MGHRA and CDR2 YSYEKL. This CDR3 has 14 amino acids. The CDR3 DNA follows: TGCGCCAGCAGGCAACGGGGAAGTGGAAACACCATATATTTT. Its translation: CASRQRGSGNTIYF.

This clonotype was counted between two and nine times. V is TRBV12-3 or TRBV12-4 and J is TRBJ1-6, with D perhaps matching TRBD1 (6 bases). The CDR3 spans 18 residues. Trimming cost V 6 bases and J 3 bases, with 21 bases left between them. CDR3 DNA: TGTGCCAGCAGCCGAACCCCACAGGGAATTGACTATAATTCACCCCTCCACTTT. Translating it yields CASSRTPQGIDYNSPLHF.

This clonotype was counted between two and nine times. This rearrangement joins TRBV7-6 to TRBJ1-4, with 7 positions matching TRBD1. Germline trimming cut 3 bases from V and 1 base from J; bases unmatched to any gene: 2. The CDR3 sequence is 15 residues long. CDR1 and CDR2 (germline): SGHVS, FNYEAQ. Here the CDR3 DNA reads TGTGCCAGCAGCTTGAACAGGGGAACTAATGAAAAACTGTTTTTT. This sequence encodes CASSLNRGTNEKLFF. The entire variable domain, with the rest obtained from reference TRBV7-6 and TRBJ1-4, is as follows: GAGVSQSPRYKVTKRGQDVALRCDPISGHVSLYWYRQALGQGPEFLTYFNYEAQQDKSGLPNDRFSAERPEGSISTLTIQRTEQRDSAMYRCASSLNRGTNEKLFFGSGTQLSVL.

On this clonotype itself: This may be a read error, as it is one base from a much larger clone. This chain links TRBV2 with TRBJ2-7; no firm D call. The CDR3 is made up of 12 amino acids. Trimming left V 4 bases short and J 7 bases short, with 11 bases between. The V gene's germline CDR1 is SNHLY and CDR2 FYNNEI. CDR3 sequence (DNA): TGTGCCAGCAGTGCAATAAGCAATGAGCAGTACTTC. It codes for CASSAISNEQYF.

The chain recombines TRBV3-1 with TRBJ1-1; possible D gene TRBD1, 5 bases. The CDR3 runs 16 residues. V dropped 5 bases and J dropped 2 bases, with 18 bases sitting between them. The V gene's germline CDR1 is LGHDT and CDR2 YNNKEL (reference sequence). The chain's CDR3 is CASSGAPGALNTEAFF. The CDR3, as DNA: TGTGCCAGCAGCGGCGCGCCCGGGGCTCTTAACACTGAAGCTTTCTTT.

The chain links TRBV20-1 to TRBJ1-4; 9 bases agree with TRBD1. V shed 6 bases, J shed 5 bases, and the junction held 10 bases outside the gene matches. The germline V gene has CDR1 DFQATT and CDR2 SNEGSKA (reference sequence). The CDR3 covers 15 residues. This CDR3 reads CSATRDREPNEKLFF. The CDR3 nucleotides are TGCAGTGCCACCCGGGACAGGGAGCCGAATGAAAAACTGTTTTTT.

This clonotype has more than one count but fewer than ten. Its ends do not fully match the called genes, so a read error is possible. Here the CDR3 DNA reads TGTGCCAGCAGCTTGTTTGGGGCCTATGGCCACACCTTC. Encoded protein: CASSLFGAYGHTF. This chain connects TRBV5-4 to TRBJ1-2; D is perhaps TRBD1 (5 bases). The CDR3 is 13 amino acids. Germline CDR1 is SGHNT and CDR2 is YYREEE (reference sequence).

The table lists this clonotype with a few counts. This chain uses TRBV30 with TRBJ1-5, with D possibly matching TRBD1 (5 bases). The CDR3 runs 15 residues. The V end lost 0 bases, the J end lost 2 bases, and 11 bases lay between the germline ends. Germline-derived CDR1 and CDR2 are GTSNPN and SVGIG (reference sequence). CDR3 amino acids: CAWSVWGLGNQPQHF. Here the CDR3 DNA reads TGTGCCTGGAGTGTTTGGGGCCTTGGCAATCAGCCCCAGCATTTT.

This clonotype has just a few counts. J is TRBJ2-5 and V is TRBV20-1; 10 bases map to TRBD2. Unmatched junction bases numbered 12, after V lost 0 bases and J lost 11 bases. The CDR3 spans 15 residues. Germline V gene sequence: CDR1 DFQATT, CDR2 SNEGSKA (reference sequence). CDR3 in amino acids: CSARDSSGGASPQYF. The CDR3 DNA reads TGCAGTGCTAGAGATTCAAGCGGGGGGGCCAGTCCTCAGTACTTC.

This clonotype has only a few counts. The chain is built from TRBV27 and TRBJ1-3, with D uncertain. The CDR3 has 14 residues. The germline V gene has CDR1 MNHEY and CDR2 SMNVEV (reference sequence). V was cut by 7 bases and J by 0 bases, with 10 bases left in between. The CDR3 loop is CASKNGASGNTIYF. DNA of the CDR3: TGTGCCAGCAAAAACGGAGCCTCTGGAAACACCATATATTTT.

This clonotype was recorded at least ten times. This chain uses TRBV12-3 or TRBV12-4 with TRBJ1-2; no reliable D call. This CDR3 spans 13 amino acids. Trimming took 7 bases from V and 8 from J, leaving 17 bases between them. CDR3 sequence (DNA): TGTGCCAGCACAACCCGTCGCGTCGGAGGCTACACCTTC. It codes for CASTTRRVGGYTF.

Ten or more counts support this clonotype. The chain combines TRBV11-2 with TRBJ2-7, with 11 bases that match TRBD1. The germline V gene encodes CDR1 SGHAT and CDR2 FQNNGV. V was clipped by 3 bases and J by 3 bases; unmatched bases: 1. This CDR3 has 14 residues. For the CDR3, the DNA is TGTGCCAGCAGCTTGGACAGGGGGCTCTACGAGCAGTACTTC. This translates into CASSLDRGLYEQYF.

The DNA for the CDR3 is TGTGCCAGCAGCTTAGTAGCGGGGGTACACGGGGAGCTGTTTTTT. As protein: CASSLVAGVHGELFF. This rearrangement joins TRBV11-3 to TRBJ2-2; 9 bases align to TRBD2. V lost 1 base and J lost 7; bases outside the gene matches: 4. The CDR3 consists of 15 residues. Germline V gene sequence: CDR1 SGHNT, CDR2 YENEEA.